This passage covers 9 T cell receptor beta chains from one sample sequenced in a study of T cells in Graves' hyperthyroidism and ophthalmopathy (dated by TCRdb to about 2019). Receptors were amplified or captured by multiplex PCR. The data were produced on an Illumina HiSeq 2000. The TCR beta CDR3 regions were amplified from RNA transcripts. For the first round of RT-PCR on the TCR CDR3, the HTBI primer set was used together with the Qiagen OneStep RT-PCR kit. The public reads were quality trimmed at Q25 with fastp and then assembled into clones with MiXCR by TCRdb, keeping productive beta chains. Under each unique CDR3 protein, matching rows form one entry showing the most common genes and DNA. The sample table shows roughly 400,000 distinct CDR3 sequences, and about an eighth are seen once. 25% to 30% of the sample comes from the top ten. Sequencing was carried out using blood. The receptor set was obtained from a man aged 45 to 65 with Graves' ophthalmopathy.

This clonotype was counted at least ten times. This rearrangement joins TRBV12-3 or TRBV12-4 to TRBJ2-7; D not certain. CDR3 length: 12 residues. Trimming cost V 7 bases and J 7 bases, with 14 bases left between them. Here the CDR3 DNA reads TGTGCCAGCACCCCGGACCAAGGGGAGCAGTACTTC. This translates into CASTPDQGEQYF.

In this sample, this clonotype turned up a few times. This chain uses TRBV20-1 with TRBJ2-5; D unclear. CDR3 size: 12 residues. Per germline, CDR1 DFQATT and CDR2 SNEGSKA (reference sequence). The germline V and J ends were trimmed by 2 bases and 1 base, with 5 bases remaining between them. Here the CDR3 reads CSARLVQETQYF. The CDR3 DNA reads as TGCAGTGCTAGATTGGTCCAAGAGACCCAGTACTTC.

This clonotype came up many times. The chain links TRBV20-1 to TRBJ2-3; D unclear. CDR1 and CDR2 (germline): DFQATT, SNEGSKA (reference sequence). The CDR3 contains 13 residues. V was shortened by 0 bases and J by 6 bases, with 10 bases between the two germline ends. CDR3 DNA: TGCAGTGCTAGAGAAGCGTCTTCTGATACGCAGTATTTT. Protein product: CSAREASSDTQYF.

This clonotype was counted at least ten times. V and J are TRBV28 and TRBJ1-5; no firm D call. The CDR3 length is 12 residues. In germline, CDR1 is MDHEN, CDR2 SYDVKM. Trimming cost V 5 bases and J 3 bases, with 5 bases left between them. The CDR3 region is CASSPPNQPQHF. The CDR3 DNA sequence: TGTGCCAGCAGTCCACCCAATCAGCCCCAGCATTTT.

The sample holds many counts of this clonotype. This chain uses TRBV15 with TRBJ2-7; TRBD1 matches at 9 bases. Germline V CDR1 and CDR2: LNHNV, YYDKDF (reference sequence). V trimming: 3 bases; J trimming: 4 bases; junction bases outside the gene matches: 4. The CDR3 covers 14 residues. In DNA, the CDR3 is TGTGCCACCAGCAGCCGGGACAGGGAGTACGAGCAGTACTTC. It specifies CATSSRDREYEQYF. The whole variable domain, remainder taken from reference TRBV15 and TRBJ2-7, is DAMVIQNPRYQVTQFGKPVTLSCSQTLNHNVMYWYQQKSSQAPKLLFHYYDKDFNNEADTPDNFQSRRPNTSFCFLDIRSPGLGDTAMYLCATSSRDREYEQYFGPGTRLTVT.

Details on this clonotype: This could be a read error, since a much larger clone is one nucleotide away. The rearrangement joins TRBV11-2 to TRBJ2-7, with D tentatively TRBD1 (5 bases). Germline CDR1 reads SGHAT; CDR2 reads FQNNGV. Between the trimmed V and J ends, which lost 4 bases and 1 base, there was a span of 14 bases. CDR3 length: 15 residues. The CDR3 coding sequence is TGTGCCAGCAGCTGCACGGACACCACGTCCTACGAGCAGTACTTC. The encoded protein is CASSCTDTTSYEQYF.

The gene calls are TRBV30 and TRBJ1-3; maybe TRBD1 (5 bases). CDR3 size: 13 residues. Germline CDR1 is GTSNPN and CDR2 is SVGIG (reference sequence). The V end was cut by 0 bases, the J end by 4 bases, with 7 bases between. The CDR3 loop reads CAWSVQGGNTIYF. DNA for the CDR3: TGTGCCTGGAGTGTCCAGGGCGGAAACACCATATATTTT.

This rearrangement joins TRBV29-1 to TRBJ1-1, with a possible D match to TRBD1 (5 bases). V was cut by 7 bases and J by 3 bases, with 6 bases left in between. CDR3 size: 10 residues. From germline, CDR1 is SQVTM and CDR2 ANQGSEA. This chain's CDR3 is CSAGDTEAFF. CDR3 coding DNA: TGCAGCGCGGGGGACACTGAAGCTTTCTTT.

In this sample, this clonotype turned up a few times. This chain uses TRBV18 with TRBJ2-7, with 9 bases lining up with TRBD1. Per germline, CDR1 KGHSH and CDR2 LQKENI. CDR3 length equals 15 residues. Unmatched junction bases numbered 7, after V lost 2 bases and J lost 5 bases. The CDR3 sequence: CASSPRSGQGNEQYF. The CDR3 DNA follows: TGTGCCAGCTCACCAAGATCGGGACAGGGTAACGAGCAGTACTTC. The full variable domain, rest sourced from reference TRBV18 and TRBJ2-7, is NAGVMQNPRHLVRRRGQEARLRCSPMKGHSHVYWYRQLPEEGLKFMVYLQKENIIDESGMPKERFSAEFPKEGPSILRIQQVVRGDSAAYFCASSPRSGQGNEQYFGPGTRLTVT.